The source of this T cell receptor (beta chain) is a study of neoadjuvant nivolumab and ipilimumab in lung cancer. V lost 2 bases, J lost 5 bases, and 6 bases stayed unmatched. Germline assignment: CDR1 SGHNT and CDR2 YYREEE (reference sequence). There are 14 residues in the CDR3. The study, taken as a whole, reports: From pretherapy to surgery, tumor richness and clonality rose with dual therapy. Compared with tumor-adjacent uninvolved lung, resected tumors showed greater richness and clonality. Blood richness before therapy tracked richness in tumors resected after neoadjuvant therapy. Only a single major-pathologic-response sample was available for clonality analysis.

Libraries were prepared by immunoSEQ multiplex PCR; TCRdb keeps only in-frame clonotypes and omits some of them. This table holds 20,000 to 25,000 clones, approximately 82% found once. Comment on this clone: No antigen is known for it.

The specimen comprised peripheral blood, sampled before neoadjuvant nivolumab, alone or with ipilimumab. The receptor was isolated from an adult with non-small cell lung cancer. This chain links TRBV5-4 with TRBJ2-7; TRBD2 agrees at 8 bases. The DNA for the CDR3 is TGTGCCAGCAGCTTCAGCGGGAGCCCCAACGAGCAGTACTTC. Its translation: CASSFSGSPNEQYF.